A single sample gave rise to the 28 T cell receptor beta chains below, sequenced in a study of shared T cell receptors in the human thymus. This table comes from immunoSEQ multiplex PCR, and its TCRdb copy is limited to in-frame clones, with some not included. The data contain around 340,000 clones, approximately 95% of them seen just once; the ten biggest clones take up about 0.02%. The specimen sequenced was thymocytes. These receptors all come from a human donor.

V is TRBV7-6 and J is TRBJ2-6, with D perhaps being TRBD1 or TRBD2 (5 bases each). Germline V gene sequence: CDR1 SGHVS, CDR2 FNYEAQ. The CDR3 covers 18 residues. V was trimmed by 7 bases and J by 2 bases, leaving 21 bases between them. CDR3 sequence reads: CASIDHRGPDTGANVLTF. The CDR3 DNA reads TGTGCCAGCATCGACCACCGGGGCCCGGACACTGGGGCCAACGTCCTGACTTTC.

J is TRBJ2-5 and V is TRBV14; D is uncertain. Trimming left V 4 bases short and J 1 base short, with 10 bases between. The CDR3 has 14 residues. Germline V gene data show CDR1 as SGHDN and CDR2 as FVKESK. The DNA for the CDR3 is TGTGCCAGCAGCCTCCTAAAGCGCCAAGAGACCCAGTACTTC. Translating gives CASSLLKRQETQYF.

This clone was seen a few times. This chain joins TRBV25-1 and TRBJ1-5; no clear D gene. Trimming removed 4 bases at V and 13 bases at J, with 5 bases between. The CDR3 is 9 residues long. Germline CDR1 reads MGHDK; CDR2 reads SYGVNS. CDR3 amino acids: CASSGYQHF. The CDR3 DNA reads as TGTGCCAGCAGTGGGTATCAGCATTTT.

In this sample, this clone turned up once. The chain joins TRBV28 to TRBJ2-4; 8 positions match TRBD2. The junction had 14 bases not matched to a gene; V was cut back by 5 bases and J by 8 bases. The CDR3 has 16 residues. CDR1 is MDHEN, CDR2 SYDVKM, per germline. The CDR3 reads CASSPPLSGSRDIQYF. CDR3 bases: TGTGCCAGCAGTCCCCCTTTAAGCGGGAGTCGTGACATTCAGTACTTC. The whole variable domain, filled in from reference TRBV28 and TRBJ2-4, reads DVKVTQSSRYLVKRTGEKVFLECVQDMDHENMFWYRQDPGLGLRLIYFSYDVKMKEKGDIPEGYSVSREKKERFSLILESASTNQTSMYLCASSPPLSGSRDIQYFGAGTRLSVL.

This chain links TRBV9 with TRBJ2-7, with D perhaps TRBD1 (6 bases). CDR3 size: 14 residues. Trimming removed 4 bases at V and 0 bases at J, with 11 bases between. Germline CDR1 reads SGDLS; CDR2 reads YYNGEE. As DNA, the CDR3 is TGTGCCAGCAGCCCACCGGACAGCTCCTACGAGCAGTACTTC. This codes for CASSPPDSSYEQYF.

This chain links TRBV2 with TRBJ2-1, with a possible D match to TRBD2 (5 bases). CDR1 and CDR2 from the germline V gene are SNHLY and FYNNEI. This CDR3 is 16 amino acids long. V lost 4 bases, J lost 0 bases, and 13 bases lay in between. The CDR3 spells CASSVWKGSSYNEQFF. In DNA, the CDR3 is TGTGCCAGCAGTGTGTGGAAAGGGAGCTCCTACAATGAGCAGTTCTTC.

This chain joins TRBV6-5 and TRBJ1-5, with D perhaps matching TRBD1 (6 bases). This CDR3 is built from 14 residues. The germline V gene encodes CDR1 MNHEY and CDR2 SVGAGI. V was clipped by 5 bases and J by 5 bases, with 13 bases between them. The CDR3 sequence is CASSREGVHQPQHF. For the CDR3, the DNA is TGTGCCAGCAGTAGAGAGGGGGTCCATCAGCCCCAGCATTTT.

This clone was observed once. This sequence joins TRBV11-3 and TRBJ2-7; D might be TRBD2 (7 bases). With 5 bases removed from V and 4 bases from J, the gap between germline ends came to 15 bases. The CDR3 is 14 residues long. CDR1 and CDR2 from the germline V gene are SGHNT and YENEEA. CDR3 in amino acids: CASSPAGGAYEQYF. The CDR3 DNA is TGTGCCAGCAGCCCAGCTGGGGGGGCTTACGAGCAGTACTTC.

This clone was counted a single time. The DNA of the CDR3 is TGTGCCAGCAGTCCAGGACGGCAATCTGGGGCCAACGTCCTGACTTTC. It codes for CASSPGRQSGANVLTF. V and J are TRBV27 and TRBJ2-6, with D unclear. The V gene lost 5 bases and the J gene lost 1 base, with 12 bases spanning the gap. This CDR3 region has 16 residues. In germline, CDR1 is MNHEY, CDR2 SMNVEV (reference sequence).

The chain joins TRBV4-3 to TRBJ2-1; 8 nucleotides agree with TRBD2. The V and J ends lost 2 bases and 9 bases, in that order; junction bases with no gene match: 18. CDR1 and CDR2 from the germline V gene are LGHNA and YSLEER. This CDR3 contains 18 residues. The CDR3 loop reads CASSQSPPGGPARFEQFF. CDR3 bases: TGCGCCAGCAGCCAATCCCCGCCGGGAGGGCCGGCGCGATTTGAGCAGTTCTTC.

V and J are TRBV4-2 and TRBJ1-2; tentative D call: TRBD1 (6 bases). The V end was cut by 5 bases, the J end by 7 bases, with 29 bases between. Germline CDR1 LGHNA, CDR2 YNFKEQ. This CDR3 has 18 amino acids. The CDR3 sequence: CASSLQIEGGQQMSGYTF. DNA of the CDR3: TGTGCCAGCAGCTTGCAAATAGAGGGGGGACAACAAATGAGTGGCTACACCTTC.

The chain links TRBV19 to TRBJ2-7; TRBD1 agrees at 9 bases. Germline CDR1 LNHDA, CDR2 SQIVND (reference sequence). The J segment lost 6 bases and the V segment lost 10 bases, leaving 13 bases of the junction unmatched. The CDR3 spans 14 residues. The CDR3 loop reads CATVEGTGSSEQYF. The DNA of the CDR3 is TGTGCCACCGTAGAAGGGACAGGGTCTTCCGAGCAGTACTTC.

This clone was observed a single time. This sequence joins TRBV4-3 and TRBJ1-2; D ambiguous. The germline V gene has CDR1 LGHNA and CDR2 YSLEER. With 1 base removed from V and 2 bases from J, the gap between germline ends came to 11 bases. This CDR3 contains 15 residues. The CDR3 here is CASSQGTPGNYGYTF. The CDR3 region has the DNA TGCGCCAGCAGCCAAGGGACTCCCGGGAACTATGGCTACACCTTC.

This clone was counted once. The V and J genes are TRBV5-1 and TRBJ2-7, with D possibly matching TRBD1 (6 bases). The germline V and J ends were trimmed by 3 bases and 3 bases, with 13 bases remaining between them. Germline V gives CDR1 SGHRS, CDR2 YFSETQ. The CDR3 contains 14 residues. The chain's CDR3 is CASSYRDKGYEQYF. The CDR3 coding sequence is TGCGCCAGCAGCTACCGGGACAAAGGCTACGAGCAGTACTTC.

The chain couples TRBV20-1 to TRBJ1-2; D gene ambiguous. The CDR3 has 11 residues. Looked up from germline, CDR1 is DFQATT and CDR2 is SNEGSKA (reference sequence). The ends were cut back, 4 bases at V and 2 bases at J, with 5 bases in the middle. CDR3 sequence: CSAIFNYGYTF. The CDR3 DNA reads TGCAGTGCTATTTTCAACTATGGCTACACCTTC.

The V gene is TRBV28, the J gene TRBJ1-5, with 8 bases lining up with TRBD1. The CDR3 loop spans 16 amino acids. In germline, CDR1 is MDHEN, CDR2 SYDVKM. The V and J ends lost 0 bases and 2 bases, in that order; junction bases with no gene match: 3. The CDR3 region has the DNA TGTGCCAGCAGTTTATGGCCGGGACAGGGCAATCAGCCCCAGCATTTT. Protein sequence: CASSLWPGQGNQPQHF.

This clone was seen a single time. The chain recombines TRBV28 with TRBJ2-3; possibly TRBD1 for D (7 bases). Germline V gene sequence: CDR1 MDHEN, CDR2 SYDVKM. The CDR3 length is 19 residues. V lost 1 base and J 0 bases, leaving 20 bases between the germline ends. This CDR3 is CASSLYKTQGGLSTDTQYF. The CDR3 bases are TGTGCCAGCAGTTTATATAAGACCCAGGGGGGTTTAAGCACAGATACGCAGTATTTT. Looking up the rest from reference TRBV28 and TRBJ2-3 gives the full variable domain: DVKVTQSSRYLVKRTGEKVFLECVQDMDHENMFWYRQDPGLGLRLIYFSYDVKMKEKGDIPEGYSVSREKKERFSLILESASTNQTSMYLCASSLYKTQGGLSTDTQYFGPGTRLTVL.

The gene calls are TRBV5-8 and TRBJ2-7, with D possibly matching TRBD2 (5 bases). The V end lost 0 bases, the J end lost 2 bases, and 9 bases lay between the germline ends. The CDR3 runs to 14 residues. Germline CDR1 SGHTS, CDR2 YDEGEE. CDR3 loop: CASSLEGGPYEQYF. CDR3 coding DNA: TGTGCCAGCAGCTTGGAAGGAGGACCCTACGAGCAGTACTTC.

The rearrangement uses TRBV5-1 and TRBJ1-2, with D uncertain. The CDR3 extends over 17 amino acids. The V gene lost 4 bases and the J gene lost 3 bases, with 22 bases spanning the gap. Germline V gene data show CDR1 as SGHRS and CDR2 as YFSETQ. CDR3 in amino acids: CASSQGGSGRRDYGYTF. The CDR3 nucleotides are TGCGCCAGCAGCCAAGGAGGGTCCGGGAGGAGGGACTATGGCTACACCTTC.

The genes are TRBV28 and TRBJ2-7; 8 bases agree with TRBD1. V shed 5 bases, J shed 12 bases, and the junction held 12 bases outside the gene matches. The CDR3 covers 13 residues. Germline V CDR1 and CDR2: MDHEN, SYDVKM. CDR3 loop: CASSRPIRGQLYF. The CDR3 DNA is TGTGCCAGCAGTAGACCGATCAGGGGGCAGCTGTACTTC.

The rearrangement links TRBV7-9 to TRBJ2-7; weak D call: TRBD2 (5 bases). Germline loops: CDR1 SEHNR, CDR2 FQNEAQ (reference sequence). The CDR3 is made up of 18 amino acids. Between the trimmed V and J ends, which lost 4 bases and 0 bases, there was a span of 22 bases. The chain's CDR3 is CASSSERGWLAYSYEQYF. CDR3 sequence (DNA): TGTGCCAGCAGCTCCGAGAGAGGGTGGCTAGCCTACTCCTACGAGCAGTACTTC.

V usage is TRBV10-3 and J usage is TRBJ1-1; no clear D. The germline V and J ends were trimmed by 3 bases and 2 bases, with 19 bases remaining between them. The V gene's germline CDR1 is ENHRY and CDR2 SYGVKD. The CDR3 contains 17 residues. CDR3 sequence reads: CAISDPTFLGYNTEAFF. As DNA, the CDR3 is TGTGCCATCAGTGATCCCACCTTTTTGGGGTACAACACTGAAGCTTTCTTT.

This chain connects TRBV19 to TRBJ2-3; perhaps D is TRBD1 or TRBD2 (5 bases each). The length of the CDR3 is 17 residues. V was clipped by 4 bases and J by 6 bases, with 23 bases between them. Germline V gives CDR1 LNHDA, CDR2 SQIVND (reference sequence). The CDR3 loop is CASSTLRGQGRKDTQYF. CDR3 in DNA: TGTGCCAGTAGTACTCTCCGGGGCCAGGGCCGCAAGGATACGCAGTATTTT.

This clone has only one observation. The chain links TRBV14 to TRBJ2-1; TRBD2 agrees at 8 bases. The CDR3 runs to 16 residues. After removal of 1 base from V and 7 bases from J, the junction contained 9 bases not matched to a gene. Germline-derived CDR1 and CDR2 are SGHDN and FVKESK. CDR3 DNA sequence: TGTGCCAGCAGCCAAGGGGAGAGCGGGAGTAAAAATGAGCAGTTCTTC. This translates into CASSQGESGSKNEQFF.

This clone was picked up one time. The rearrangement uses TRBV11-2 and TRBJ1-3; D is ambiguous. Trimming took 4 bases from V and 0 from J, leaving 4 bases between them. Germline V gene sequence: CDR1 SGHAT, CDR2 FQNNGV. This CDR3 has 13 residues. The CDR3 bases are TGTGCCAGCAGCTCGGCCTCTGGAAACACCATATATTTT. It specifies CASSSASGNTIYF.

V is TRBV29-1 and J is TRBJ2-3, with 7 bases matching TRBD1. The length of the CDR3 is 13 residues. Trimming removed 7 bases from V and 2 bases from J; junction bases left unmatched: 6. The V gene's germline CDR1 is SQVTM and CDR2 ANQGSEA. CDR3 bases: TGCAGCGCGAGACAGGGTTCCACAGATACGCAGTATTTT. Residues: CSARQGSTDTQYF.

The gene calls are TRBV7-2 and TRBJ2-7; TRBD2 matches 7 bases. The CDR3 runs to 17 residues. The V segment lost 4 bases and the J segment 5 bases; nucleotides outside the gene matches: 17. Germline CDR1 is SGHTA and CDR2 is FQGNSA. The CDR3 DNA sequence: TGTGCCAGCAGCTCCCGAGAGCGTGGCGGGAGAATCAACGAGCAGTACTTC. As protein: CASSSRERGGRINEQYF.

The genes are TRBV10-3 and TRBJ1-1; D is unresolved. Trimming pared 10 bases from V and 4 bases from J, leaving 16 bases between. The CDR3 is 13 residues long. CDR1 ENHRY and CDR2 SYGVKD come from the germline V gene. The CDR3 coding sequence is TGTGCCACCTCCCGGGGAGGGAGCACTGAAGCTTTCTTT. It yields the protein CATSRGGSTEAFF.